These T cell receptor beta chains were read from a single sample in a study of blood T cells in healthy people across ages. TCRdb processed the 5' RACE reads anew with MiXCR; each CDR3 protein has one entry. The data show around 990,000 distinct CDR3 sequences, roughly a quarter seen once. The same sample was also studied in work on T cells of mothers and their children.

The sequencing sample was made of blood. Every receptor here comes from a girl aged 2 to 10 in good health. Both conserved end residues are part of each CDR3. D genes are given only for firm matches. The listing skips clone size in some rows; elsewhere it reads once, few, many or a size class.

>TRBD2|TRBJ2-7|few|TRBV20-1
TGCAGTGCTAGAGTAGCGGGAGGGCCGTATGTCGAGCAGTACTTC
CSARVAGGPYVEQYF
>-|TRBJ2-7|few|TRBV29-1
TGCAGCGTTCGACAGGTATTATCCTACGAGCAGTACTTC
CSVRQVLSYEQYF
>TRBD2|TRBJ2-2|-|TRBV7-2
TGTGCCAGCAGCTTATTGACTAGCGGGACCGGGGAGCTGTTTTTT
CASSLLTSGTGELFF
>TRBD1|TRBJ2-7|-|TRBV28
TGTGCCAGCCAGGACAGGAGCTCCTACGAGCAGTACTTC
CASQDRSSYEQYF
>-|TRBJ2-4|few|TRBV2
TGTGCCAGCATCCAAGCCGTCGTCCAGGGCAAAAACATTCAGTACTTC
CASIQAVVQGKNIQYF
>TRBD1|TRBJ2-7|-|TRBV29-1
TGCAGCGGCCGGGACAGCTACTACGAGCAGTACTTC
CSGRDSYYEQYF
>TRBD2|TRBJ2-5|-|TRBV29-1
TGCAGCGTCACCGGACTAGCATTAGAGACCCAGTACTTC
CSVTGLALETQYF
>-|TRBJ2-1|-|TRBV5-6
TGTGCCAGCAACCTAGTGGGGCAGGGGAAGGCTAAGCAGTTCTTC
CASNLVGQGKAKQFF
>-|TRBJ2-5|many|TRBV9
TGTGCCAGCAGCGTTGGAGGGGGAGAGACCCAGTACTTC
CASSVGGGETQYF
>-|TRBJ1-2|-|TRBV28
TGTGCCAGCAGTCTCAACAGGGCCGGTGGCTATGGCTACACCTTC
CASSLNRAGGYGYTF
>TRBD2|TRBJ2-1|-|TRBV4-1
TGCGCCAGCAGCCAAGAGGCGGGGGAGTACAATGAGCAGTTCTTC
CASSQEAGEYNEQFF
>TRBD2|TRBJ2-3|few|TRBV12-3/TRBV12-4
TGTGCCAGCAGACCCGGGGAGGGGACCGTTTCTAGCACAGATACGCAGTATTTT
CASRPGEGTVSSTDTQYF
>-|TRBJ2-7|few|TRBV2
TGTGCCAGCAGTGAATTTCTTATCCACGAGCAGTACTTC
CASSEFLIHEQYF
>-|TRBJ1-1|few|TRBV2
TGTGCCAGCGCTGCCGGCGGAAATAGCGCTGAAGCTTTCTTT
CASAAGGNSAEAFF
>TRBD1|TRBJ1-4|-|TRBV5-1
TGCGCCAGCAGCTTCCAGGGGGCGGGCTTGAATGAAAAACTGTTTTTT
CASSFQGAGLNEKLFF
>-|TRBJ1-1|-|TRBV4-3
TGCGCCAGCAGCCAAGAAGGGCAGGGTGTTATGGAAGCTTTCTTT
CASSQEGQGVMEAFF
>TRBD2|TRBJ2-7|-|TRBV2
TGTGCCAGCAGTGAGGTTACGGGGGGGCCTTTCGAGCAGTACTTC
CASSEVTGGPFEQYF
>-|TRBJ1-4|few|TRBV12-3/TRBV12-4
TGTGCCAGCAGTTTAAGCTTAGATGAAAAACTGTTTTTT
CASSLSLDEKLFF
>-|TRBJ2-7|-|TRBV3-1
TGTGCCAGCAGCCAAGGTTCCGGGTCACGCGAGCAGTACTTC
CASSQGSGSREQYF
>-|TRBJ2-5|few|TRBV11-2
TGTGCCAGCAGCCCTACCCGGCCAGACGAGACCCAGTACTTC
CASSPTRPDETQYF
>-|TRBJ1-1|few|TRBV24-1
TGTGCCACCAGTGGAGGGATGAACACTGAAGCTTTCTTT
CATSGGMNTEAFF
>-|TRBJ2-3|few|TRBV27
TGTGCCAGCAGTCCCGAGGAGAGTGCAGATACGCAGTATTTT
CASSPEESADTQYF
>-|TRBJ1-2|many|TRBV6-5
TGTGCCAGCAGCCCAGGTCCGAGTCTTAATGGCTACACCTTC
CASSPGPSLNGYTF
>-|TRBJ1-6|-|TRBV20-1
TGCAGTGCCGGCTCCTATAATTCACCCCTCCACTTT
CSAGSYNSPLHF
>TRBD2|TRBJ2-1|few|TRBV12-3/TRBV12-4
TGTGCCAGCAGACCCCTCATGCGGGAGCAGATTAATGAGCAGTTCTTC
CASRPLMREQINEQFF
>-|TRBJ2-5|-|TRBV3-1
TGTGCCAGCAGCCAAGAACAGCAGACCCAGTACTTC
CASSQEQQTQYF
>-|TRBJ1-2|-|TRBV15
TGTGCCACCAGCAAAAGTTACCGGGAGGTGGACGGCTCCTATGGCTACACCTTC
CATSKSYREVDGSYGYTF
>-|TRBJ1-5|few|TRBV5-1
TGCGCCAGCAGCTTGGAGGGTTCGGGGGTAGGTGAGCCCCAGCATTTT
CASSLEGSGVGEPQHF
>-|TRBJ2-1|-|TRBV20-1
TGCAGTGCTGGAGTAGCTAGCATCCTCTCCTACAATGAGCAGTTCTTC
CSAGVASILSYNEQFF
>-|TRBJ1-1|few|TRBV9
TGTGCCAGCAGCGTAGAACCGATGAACACTGAAGCTTTCTTT
CASSVEPMNTEAFF
>-|TRBJ2-3|-|TRBV7-3
TGTGCCAGCAGCTCACTAGACATGGTGGCAGAAAGAGATACGCAGTATTTT
CASSSLDMVAERDTQYF
>-|TRBJ2-5|-|TRBV12-3/TRBV12-4
TGTGCCAGCAGTGAAAGACAGTCGGAGACCCAGTACTTC
CASSERQSETQYF
>-|TRBJ2-4|few|TRBV20-1
TGCAGTGCTAGAGTGGGGACCGGGGACATTCAGTACTTC
CSARVGTGDIQYF
>-|TRBJ1-1|-|TRBV5-1
TGCGCCAGCAGCTTAGGGGGACAAATCTCGGGGGCTGAAGCTTTCTTT
CASSLGGQISGAEAFF
>TRBD2|TRBJ2-2|-|TRBV12-3/TRBV12-4
TGTGCCAGCAGCTCATGGGGGACTAGCGGGGGCACCGGGGAGCTGTTTTTT
CASSSWGTSGGTGELFF
>-|TRBJ2-7|-|TRBV12-3/TRBV12-4
TGTGCCAGCGCGAGCCGGGACAAACTCTACGAGCAGTACTTC
CASASRDKLYEQYF
>-|TRBJ1-1|-|TRBV20-1
TGCAGTGCTAGGGTTTCAGGGCTACCTGAAGCTTTCTTT
CSARVSGLPEAFF
>-|TRBJ2-1|-|TRBV9
TGTGCCAGCTCGACGGCGGGACCGATTAGCAATGAGCAGTTCTTC
CASSTAGPISNEQFF
>TRBD1|TRBJ1-6|few|TRBV7-3
TGTGCCAGCAGCTTAATGGGGACAGGGGAGCATTCACCCCTCCACTTT
CASSLMGTGEHSPLHF
>-|TRBJ1-5|-|TRBV6-1
TGTGCCAGCAGTACCCGTGGAGGGCGGAGCAATCAGCCCCAGCATTTT
CASSTRGGRSNQPQHF
>-|TRBJ1-2|few|TRBV28
TGTGCCAGCAGTCCCGGGGGTCGGGGCTACACCTTC
CASSPGGRGYTF
>-|TRBJ1-1|-|TRBV20-1
TGCAGTGCTAGAAATTACCTTCGGGGGGACACTGAAGCTTTCTTT
CSARNYLRGDTEAFF
>-|TRBJ1-5|few|TRBV7-2
TGTGCCAGCAGCTTAAAAAGCGGTAATCAGCCCCAGCATTTT
CASSLKSGNQPQHF
>-|TRBJ1-5|-|TRBV6-1
TGTGCCAGCAGTGAATTCTTCAGCCAGCCCCAGCATTTT
CASSEFFSQPQHF
>-|TRBJ2-7|few|TRBV29-1
TGCAGCGTTGGAATCCAAGGCGAGCAGTACTTC
CSVGIQGEQYF
>TRBD1|TRBJ2-5|few|TRBV20-1
TGCAGTGCTCGAGCGGGACAGGGGGAGACCCAGTACTTC
CSARAGQGETQYF
>TRBD2|TRBJ2-1|-|TRBV7-2
TGTGCCAGCAGTAAGTTGGGGACTAGCGGCAATGAGCAGTTCTTC
CASSKLGTSGNEQFF
>TRBD2|TRBJ2-3|-|TRBV5-4
TGTGCCAGCAGCTTCGCTAGCGGGGAGCCAGATACGCAGTATTTT
CASSFASGEPDTQYF